Following are 23 T cell receptor beta chains from one sample sequenced in a study of cytomegalovirus exposure and HLA in healthy donors. The PCR used 60 Vbeta and 13 Jbeta primers. Clones were read by immunoSEQ multiplex PCR, and TCRdb kept only the in-frame ones, dropping some. The sample totals some 80,000 clones. Sequenced material: PBMCs. The receptors originated from a man over 45 in good health and CMV-seropositive.

The V gene is TRBV6-6, the J gene TRBJ2-5; D call uncertain. V was cut by 3 bases and J by 4 bases, with 12 bases left in between. The CDR3 contains 14 residues. Germline values: CDR1 MNHNY, CDR2 SVGAGI (reference sequence). This CDR3 reads CASSYPGRGETQYF. The CDR3 DNA sequence: TGTGCCAGCAGTTATCCCGGTCGAGGAGAGACCCAGTACTTC.

This chain connects TRBV5-1 to TRBJ1-1; no clear D. V dropped 4 bases and J dropped 6 bases, with 13 bases sitting between them. The CDR3 is 13 amino acids. Germline CDR1 is SGHRS and CDR2 is YFSETQ. CDR3 sequence reads: CASSIDQVAEAFF. CDR3 DNA sequence: TGCGCCAGCAGCATCGATCAGGTGGCTGAAGCTTTCTTT.

In the case of this clone: The sample carries other DNA sequences with the same CDR3. V usage is TRBV19 and J usage is TRBJ2-3; TRBD2 aligns across 7 bases. Germline V lookup: CDR1 LNHDA, CDR2 SQIVND (reference sequence). This CDR3 spans 18 amino acids. CDR3 sequence: CVPSKLEGLAVSTDTQYF. The DNA of the CDR3 is TGTGTACCTAGTAAGTTGGAGGGTCTAGCGGTTAGCACAGATACGCAGTATTTT.

This sequence joins TRBV5-1 and TRBJ1-5, with 8 bases matching TRBD1. CDR1 and CDR2 from the germline V gene are SGHRS and YFSETQ. The CDR3 has 17 amino acids. V lost 0 bases and J lost 5; bases outside the gene matches: 10. CDR3 loop: CASSLVSRGQAHQPQHF. As DNA, the CDR3 is TGCGCCAGCAGCTTGGTAAGTCGGGGACAGGCCCATCAGCCCCAGCATTTT.

V usage is TRBV5-1 and J usage is TRBJ1-2; 10 bases align to TRBD1. Germline V lookup: CDR1 SGHRS, CDR2 YFSETQ. Trimming at V came to 4 bases and at J to 8 bases, leaving 5 bases not matched to a gene. The CDR3 extends over 13 amino acids. CDR3 amino acids: CASSATGGEGYTF. The CDR3 nucleotides read TGCGCCAGCAGCGCGACAGGGGGCGAAGGCTACACCTTC.

CDR3 region: CASSISQGGQETQYF. As DNA, the CDR3 is TGTGCCAGTAGTATCTCACAGGGGGGCCAAGAGACCCAGTACTTC. The gene calls are TRBV19 and TRBJ2-5; 8 bases agree with TRBD1. Losses at the gene ends were 3 bases for V and 1 base for J; bases not matched to a gene: 4. This CDR3 has 15 amino acids. The germline V gene encodes CDR1 LNHDA and CDR2 SQIVND (reference sequence).

This chain links TRBV18 with TRBJ1-2, with D uncertain. Trimming left V 6 bases short and J 8 bases short, with 16 bases between. CDR1 is KGHSH, CDR2 LQKENI, per germline. The CDR3 covers 13 residues. CDR3 loop: CASSPMLEEGYTF. The CDR3, as DNA: TGTGCCAGCTCTCCAATGTTAGAGGAAGGCTACACCTTC.

Concerning this clone: The junction does not match germline at one end; this may be a read error. This chain joins TRBV29-1 and TRBJ2-3; D is possibly TRBD2 (5 bases). CDR3 length: 14 amino acids. CDR1 SQVTM and CDR2 ANQGSEA come from the germline V gene. The chain's CDR3 is CSVTTTASTDAQYF. The CDR3 nucleotides are TGCAGCGTGACTACGACGGCTAGCACAGATGCGCAGTATTTT.

The chain combines TRBV28 with TRBJ1-1; D may be TRBD1 (5 bases). The CDR3 totals 13 residues. Germline CDR1 is MDHEN and CDR2 is SYDVKM. V gave up 7 bases and J gave up 5 bases, with 14 bases separating them. CDR3 protein: CASTLGGWTEAFF. The CDR3, as DNA: TGTGCCAGCACCCTCGGGGGTTGGACTGAAGCTTTCTTT. Full variable domain (remainder filled in from reference TRBV28 and TRBJ1-1): DVKVTQSSRYLVKRTGEKVFLECVQDMDHENMFWYRQDPGLGLRLIYFSYDVKMKEKGDIPEGYSVSREKKERFSLILESASTNQTSMYLCASTLGGWTEAFFGQGTRLTVV.

This sequence joins TRBV6-1 and TRBJ1-2; D call uncertain. The ends were cut back, 4 bases at V and 5 bases at J, with 20 bases in the middle. The germline V gene encodes CDR1 MNHNS and CDR2 SASEGT. The CDR3 is 16 residues long. The CDR3 reads CASSVDLGRRRYGYTF. For the CDR3, the DNA is TGTGCCAGCAGTGTAGACTTAGGGAGGCGTCGGTATGGCTACACCTTC.

The rearrangement joins TRBV5-6 to TRBJ1-5; D is uncertain. The germline V gene has CDR1 SGHDT and CDR2 YYEEEE. CDR3 length: 12 residues. V was trimmed by 4 bases and J by 7 bases, leaving 9 bases between them. The CDR3 DNA reads TGTGCCAGCAGCGAATCGGGACAGCCCCAGCATTTT. It translates to CASSESGQPQHF.

The J gene is TRBJ2-3, the V gene TRBV2; weak D call: TRBD2 (6 bases). V was pared by 3 bases and J by 0 bases, with 13 bases between. CDR1 is SNHLY, CDR2 FYNNEI, per germline. CDR3 length: 16 amino acids. The CDR3 sequence is CASSESAGTSTDTQYF. The CDR3 DNA sequence: TGTGCCAGCAGTGAGTCGGCAGGGACTAGCACAGATACGCAGTATTTT.

This chain connects TRBV19 to TRBJ1-5, with 8 nucleotides matching TRBD1. The CDR3 is 15 amino acids. Germline-derived CDR1 and CDR2 are LNHDA and SQIVND (reference sequence). With V trimmed by 9 bases and J by 0 bases, 7 bases remained unmatched. CDR3: CASSDRGNSNQPQHF. CDR3 bases: TGTGCCAGCTCAGACAGGGGAAATAGCAATCAGCCCCAGCATTTT.

The chain uses TRBV10-3 and TRBJ2-5; a possible D gene is TRBD1 (7 bases). The CDR3 has 12 amino acids. Trimming took 8 bases from V and 5 from J, leaving 12 bases between them. Germline values: CDR1 ENHRY, CDR2 SYGVKD. The CDR3 is CAIGGGSETQYF. CDR3 sequence (DNA): TGTGCCATCGGAGGGGGCTCGGAGACCCAGTACTTC.

CDR3 coding DNA: TGTGCCAGTAGTTTTGATGGGAGTATGGATGAGCAGTTCTTC. Amino acids: CASSFDGSMDEQFF. The V and J genes are TRBV19 and TRBJ2-1; D is possibly TRBD2 (5 bases). The germline V gene encodes CDR1 LNHDA and CDR2 SQIVND (reference sequence). The CDR3 is made up of 14 amino acids. V lost 5 bases and J 8 bases, leaving 16 bases between the germline ends.

The chain is built from TRBV6-1 and TRBJ1-5; weak D call: TRBD1 (6 bases). Germline V gives CDR1 MNHNS, CDR2 SASEGT. The CDR3 loop spans 16 amino acids. Trimming removed 3 bases at V and 3 bases at J, with 15 bases between. The CDR3 here is CASSDWRGPPNQPQHF. In nucleotides, the CDR3 is TGTGCCAGCAGTGATTGGCGGGGGCCCCCCAATCAGCCCCAGCATTTT.

V and J are TRBV7-9 and TRBJ2-1; 7 bases agree with TRBD2. The junction had 9 bases not matched to a gene; V was cut back by 9 bases and J by 1 base. CDR1 and CDR2 from the germline V gene are SEHNR and FQNEAQ (reference sequence). CDR3 length equals 15 residues. CDR3 loop: CASLGGEGSYNEQFF. The CDR3 DNA follows: TGTGCCAGTTTGGGGGGGGAAGGGTCCTACAATGAGCAGTTCTTC.

The chain links TRBV2 to TRBJ1-1, with D unclear. Germline CDR1 SNHLY, CDR2 FYNNEI. Trimming cost V 4 bases and J 8 bases, with 5 bases left between them. The CDR3 contains 10 residues. The CDR3 spells CASSGPEAFF. The CDR3 DNA is TGTGCCAGCAGTGGGCCGGAAGCTTTCTTT.

Comment on this clone: This specimen includes other DNA sequences encoding the same CDR3. The J gene is TRBJ2-5, the V gene TRBV18, with TRBD1 matching over 8 bases. CDR1 is KGHSH, CDR2 LQKENI, per germline. The V gene end was trimmed by 6 bases and the J gene end by 5 bases; junction bases not matched to a gene: 5. This CDR3 contains 13 residues. CDR3 DNA sequence: TGTGCCAGCTCTCCGGACAGGGAGGAGACCCAGTACTTC. This translates into CASSPDREETQYF.

J is TRBJ1-5 and V is TRBV6-1; TRBD1 matches at 8 bases. The CDR3 length is 17 residues. The germline V gene has CDR1 MNHNS and CDR2 SASEGT. V lost 2 bases to trimming and J lost 7 bases; unmatched junction nucleotides: 13. For the CDR3, the DNA is TGTGCCAGCAGTGAACCAGGGGGCTCGGCCTATTGGCAGCCCCAGCATTTT. Residues: CASSEPGGSAYWQPQHF.

Comments on this clone: This CDR3 is also generated by other DNA sequences in the sample. The chain has TRBV5-1 and TRBJ1-2; 8 bases match TRBD1. V shed 4 bases, J shed 7 bases, and the junction held 6 bases outside the gene matches. This CDR3 is 13 amino acids long. In germline, CDR1 is SGHRS, CDR2 YFSETQ. Written as DNA, the CDR3 is TGCGCCAGCAGCCTCGGACAGGGTGGTGGCTACACCTTC. As protein: CASSLGQGGGYTF.

V gene TRBV19 combines with J gene TRBJ2-7, with 8 nucleotides matching TRBD1. J gave up 5 bases and V 5 bases, and 8 bases lay outside the gene matches. Germline V lookup: CDR1 LNHDA, CDR2 SQIVND (reference sequence). This CDR3 is 14 amino acids long. CDR3 nucleotides: TGTGCCAGTAGTCAGGGGGCAAGAGGGCACGAGCAGTACTTC. Encoded protein: CASSQGARGHEQYF.

The gene calls are TRBV6-1 and TRBJ1-2; D is unclear. Germline V gives CDR1 MNHNS, CDR2 SASEGT. The CDR3 is made up of 14 amino acids. V was shortened by 0 bases and J by 8 bases, with 13 bases between the two germline ends. CDR3 sequence reads: CASSEARSGIGYTF. The CDR3 region has the DNA TGTGCCAGCAGTGAAGCGCGGTCGGGAATAGGCTACACCTTC.